This T cell receptor (beta chain) appears in the sequencing data of a study of vaccination and CD4 T cells after COVID-19. Study summary: Convalescent donors were composed of six males and four females, of whom two were Hispanic.

The Oncomine TCR Beta short-read assay generated sequence data from the DNA of cultured CD4+ T cells. TCRdb re-analysed the PCR reads in MiXCR, keeping a single row per CDR3 protein. The repertoire consists of roughly 15,000 distinct CDR3 sequences, with around half occurring once and the leading ten covering 10% to 13%. Details on this clonotype: What it binds is not known.

The length of the CDR3 is 11 residues. Germline loops: CDR1 GTSNPN, CDR2 SVGIG (reference sequence). Trimming took 0 bases from V and 7 from J, leaving 6 bases between them. Treatment reported: roughly 10-day PBMC culture with coronavirus spike peptide pools or control peptides (ViraFEST assay). The sample was CD4+ T cells from blood, cultured in vitro. The clonotype originates from a human donor who had recovered from COVID-19. The V gene is TRBV30, the J gene TRBJ1-2; weak D call: TRBD1 (5 bases). CDR3: CAWSVGGGYTF. The CDR3 DNA follows: TGTGCCTGGAGTGTGGGGGGTGGCTACACCTTC. The whole variable domain, filled in from reference TRBV30 and TRBJ1-2, reads SQTIHQWPATLVQPVGSPLSLECTVEGTSNPNLYWYRQAAGRGLQLLFYSVGIGQISSEVPQNLSASRPQDRQFILSSKKLLLSDSGFYLCAWSVGGGYTFGSGTRLTVV.